This TCR beta chain was observed in a study of blood T cells in healthy people across ages. Using a J-beta primer mix together with a sample-barcoded 5' primer, a second PCR was run for about 6 to 11 cycles. TCRdb re-derived calls from the 5' RACE reads in MiXCR, one entry per CDR3 protein. The data contain 1.5 million to 2 million distinct CDR3 sequences, over 25% of them singletons. Collection of roughly 9.6 milliliters of peripheral blood was performed for each donor. The amount of total RNA extracted per sample was at least 5.5 micrograms. This clonotype occurred many times. Its antigen remains unidentified. Whole-study results and caveats: Higher diversity and more naive CD4+ cells were features of long-lived donors, compared to aged donors.

The clonotype was recovered from a woman aged 25 to 39 in good health. Sequencing was carried out using blood.

CDR3 loop: CSARPDPYGYTF. The CDR3 nucleotides are TGCAGTGCTAGACCGGACCCCTATGGCTACACCTTC. V usage is TRBV20-1 and J usage is TRBJ1-2; D is ambiguous. Trimming left V 2 bases short and J 4 bases short, with 8 bases between. This CDR3 contains 12 residues. Germline V gene lookup returns CDR1 DFQATT and CDR2 SNEGSKA (reference sequence).